The T cell receptor beta chain under discussion was sequenced for a study of shared clonotypes between healthy human individuals. Study overall: Three men and a couple of women, aged 18 to 49, were donors.

With respect to this clone: The antigen is unknown.

Broader study findings: In contrast to clonotypes shared by all four donors, non-shared clonotypes had lower generation probabilities. An anticipated effect of sequencing depth on clonotype sharing among donors was recognized.

The repertoire was sequenced with immunoSEQ multiplex PCR; TCRdb's copy has only in-frame clones and lacks some. This table holds under 850,000 clones, more than 85% found once. CD45RO negativity and positive selection for CCR7 defined naive CD8 cells, a population that excluded terminally differentiated effector memory CD45RA+ cells. All donors were Caucasian adults living in Nashville, Tennessee. This CDR3 has 10 amino acids. Trimming pared 8 bases from V and 6 bases from J, leaving 8 bases between. Germline-derived CDR1 and CDR2 are SNHLY and FYNNEI. The sequencing sample was made of naive CD8+ T cells sorted from blood. The chain combines TRBV2 with TRBJ2-7; perhaps TRBD1 as D (6 bases). This TCR derives from a man aged 25-45 years in good health. The CDR3 nucleotides read TGTGCCAGCGCAGGGGCCGAGCAGTACTTC. This codes for CASAGAEQYF.